The clone carrying this T cell receptor (beta chain) was counted a few times. Germline loops: CDR1 MGHRA, CDR2 YSYEKL. The CDR3 sequence is 16 residues long. Trimming at V came to 1 base and at J to 0 bases, leaving 3 bases not matched to a gene. The data derive from a study of blood T cell repertoires in COVID-19. Repertoires were generated with immunoSEQ multiplex PCR, while TCRdb's copy carries only in-frame clones and drops some. The sample gives about 36,000 clones, around four fifths of which show up once; approximately 1.7% is in the top ten. Sequencing was done on a sample of peripheral blood. The TCR comes from a man in his sixties with COVID-19, enrolled during active disease. The genes are TRBV4-1 and TRBJ2-1; 7 bases fit TRBD1. The CDR3 DNA is TGCGCCAGCAGCCAAGGATGGACAGGCTCCTACAATGAGCAGTTCTTC. It translates to CASSQGWTGSYNEQFF.